A single sample gave rise to the 13 T cell receptor beta chains below, sequenced in a study of blood T cell repertoires in COVID-19. The protocol was immunoSEQ multiplex PCR, while the TCRdb copy is restricted to in-frame clones and leaves out a portion. The table includes 100,000 to 110,000 clones, about 90% detected once. The sample taken for sequencing was peripheral blood. These receptors were obtained from a human donor in a cohort sampled during active COVID-19.

The V call is TRBV28, the J call TRBJ1-1; no clear D. The CDR3 covers 11 residues. Germline V gene data show CDR1 as MDHEN and CDR2 as SYDVKM. Trimming stripped 3 bases from V and 11 bases from J, with 10 bases between. CDR3 in amino acids: CASSLGGNAFF. CDR3 in DNA: TGTGCCAGCAGTTTGGGCGGGAACGCTTTCTTT.

V is TRBV3-1 (or the pseudogene TRBV3-2) and J is TRBJ1-5, with 12 bases lining up with TRBD1. The CDR3 has 17 amino acids. The trim removed 3 bases at V and 7 bases at J, leaving 10 bases unmatched. Germline V gives CDR1 LGHDT, CDR2 YNNKEL (reference sequence). CDR3 amino acids: CASSHTGQGAVGQPQHF. DNA of the CDR3: TGTGCCAGCAGCCATACGGGACAGGGGGCTGTCGGGCAGCCCCAGCATTTT.

This clone has only a few counts. The chain recombines TRBV7-9 with TRBJ1-2; D uncertain. Trimming removed 2 bases from V and 9 bases from J, with 10 bases in between. CDR1 and CDR2 from the germline V gene are SEHNR and FQNEAQ (reference sequence). The CDR3 totals 12 residues. The CDR3 sequence is CASSLFANSYTF. CDR3 nucleotide sequence: TGTGCCAGCAGCTTATTCGCGAATAGCTACACCTTC.

The rearrangement links TRBV29-1 to TRBJ2-1; no clear D gene. The CDR3 runs to 14 residues. Germline values: CDR1 SQVTM, CDR2 ANQGSEA. Deletions cut 3 bases from V and 0 bases from J, with 9 bases between. CDR3 sequence reads: CSVDSLSSYNEQFF. The CDR3 DNA is TGCAGCGTTGATTCTCTGAGCTCCTACAATGAGCAGTTCTTC.

This clone was recorded only once. The V call is TRBV7-2, the J call TRBJ2-3; 7 nucleotides align to TRBD2. In germline, CDR1 is SGHTA, CDR2 FQGNSA. The CDR3 contains 15 residues. Unmatched junction bases numbered 11, after V lost 5 bases and J lost 6 bases. The CDR3 coding sequence is TGTGCCAGCAGCGCCGGGACTTTCGGGGGGGATACGCAGTATTTT. This codes for CASSAGTFGGDTQYF.

The rearrangement links TRBV7-9 to TRBJ1-4, with unresolved D. Germline CDR1 and CDR2: SEHNR and FQNEAQ (reference sequence). V was cut by 1 base and J by 0 bases, with 15 bases left in between. This CDR3 is 18 amino acids long. The CDR3 DNA reads TGTGCCAGCAGCTTAGAACCTTTCAGACTGCCAACTAATGAAAAACTGTTTTTT. It codes for CASSLEPFRLPTNEKLFF.

The chain links TRBV5-1 to TRBJ1-1, with no clear D. V lost 3 bases to trimming and J lost 0 bases, with 6 bases between them. The CDR3 contains 13 residues. Per germline, CDR1 SGHRS and CDR2 YFSETQ. CDR3 amino acids: CASSSQLNTEAFF. The CDR3 DNA reads TGCGCCAGCAGCTCACAGTTGAACACTGAAGCTTTCTTT.

The chain uses TRBV10-3 and TRBJ1-2; D not certain. This CDR3 is 15 amino acids long. Germline assignment: CDR1 ENHRY and CDR2 SYGVKD. Trimming stripped 4 bases from V and 4 bases from J, with 16 bases between. The CDR3 protein is CAISALGGRSYGYTF. The DNA for the CDR3 is TGTGCCATCAGTGCCTTGGGAGGAAGATCCTATGGCTACACCTTC.

V usage is TRBV29-1 and J usage is TRBJ1-4; TRBD1 aligns across 9 bases. CDR3 length: 14 residues. V was pared by 6 bases and J by 10 bases, with 12 bases of the junction left unmatched. CDR1 is SQVTM, CDR2 ANQGSEA, per germline. The CDR3 protein is CSVQGTGSYGKLFF. CDR3 coding DNA: TGCAGCGTGCAGGGGACAGGGTCTTATGGAAAACTGTTTTTT.

This clone showed up just a few times. The CDR3 loop is CASSSLTDTQYF. CDR3 nucleotides: TGTGCCAGCAGCTCCCTCACAGATACGCAGTATTTT. V and J are TRBV7-2 and TRBJ2-3; D gene uncertain. The V end lost 4 bases, the J end lost 2 bases, and 4 bases lay between the germline ends. The length of the CDR3 is 12 residues. The germline V gene has CDR1 SGHTA and CDR2 FQGNSA.

The J gene is TRBJ2-3, the V gene TRBV6-5; 10 bases line up with TRBD1. The trim removed 5 bases at V and 4 bases at J, leaving 3 bases unmatched. The CDR3 loop spans 14 amino acids. Germline V CDR1 and CDR2: MNHEY, SVGAGI. The CDR3 spells CASSTGTGADTQYF. The CDR3, as DNA: TGTGCCAGCAGTACTGGGACAGGGGCAGATACGCAGTATTTT.

The chain uses TRBV24-1 and TRBJ2-5, with a weak D call TRBD1 (5 bases). V gave up 5 bases and J gave up 4 bases, with 16 bases separating them. CDR3 length equals 15 residues. Per the germline V gene, CDR1 is KGHDR and CDR2 is SFDVKD. The chain's CDR3 is CATSAPGRAVETQYF. The CDR3 DNA reads TGTGCCACCAGTGCCCCTGGCAGGGCGGTAGAGACCCAGTACTTC.

This rearrangement joins TRBV3-1 (or the pseudogene TRBV3-2) to TRBJ2-5; TRBD2 matches 9 bases. CDR1 is LGHDT and CDR2 is YNNKEL in the germline V gene (reference sequence). V was pared by 4 bases and J by 5 bases, with 14 bases of the junction left unmatched. The CDR3 is 17 residues long. The DNA of the CDR3 is TGTGCCAGCAGCCGGGAGGGTAGCGGGAGCGGCGCGGAGACCCAGTACTTC. This translates into CASSREGSGSGAETQYF.